This T cell receptor beta chain was profiled in a study of blood T cell repertoires in COVID-19. This clone has only one observation. Per the original methods: Amplification from reference gene primers served as the basis for estimated nucleated cell counts. Generated by immunoSEQ multiplex PCR, the TCRdb table keeps only in-frame clones and is missing some. D and trimming come from the DNA, and the V and J calls and clone size come from that table. The sample carries tens of thousands of clones, around 87% recorded once. This CDR3 spans 14 amino acids. Trimming left V 1 base short and J 7 bases short, with 9 bases between. Germline V gene data show CDR1 as SGHRS and CDR2 as YFSETQ.

The sequence was obtained from a male donor with acute or convalescent COVID-19. J is TRBJ1-6 and V is TRBV5-1; D possibly corresponds to TRBD1 (6 bases). Sequencing input: peripheral blood. The CDR3 spells CASSLNRENSPLHF. CDR3 in DNA: TGCGCCAGCAGCTTGAACAGGGAAAATTCACCCCTCCACTTT.